This TCR beta chain was captured in a study of cytomegalovirus exposure and HLA in healthy donors. Study results and limitations: A few of the chains that were CMV-associated were confirmed in vitro to be specific for CMV antigens. Listed as cytomegalovirus-associated were over 150 TCR beta chains. Per a prior analysis, the majority of TCR beta V segments were productive roughly 90% or roughly 30% of the time. A later look showed TCR association rates differing by HLA locus, highest for DRB1 and lowest for HLA-C.

V dropped 0 bases and J dropped 3; count of bases not matched to a gene: 9. CDR3 length equals 16 residues. Germline V gives CDR1 GTSNPN, CDR2 SVGIG (reference sequence). About this clone itself: Its specificity is not known.

PCR primers comprised 60 Vbeta and 13 Jbeta primers. Using immunoSEQ multiplex PCR, the repertoire was profiled, and TCRdb retains in-frame clones only, with some absent. This table has 150,000 to 200,000 clones, approximately 88% appearing once. This rearrangement joins TRBV30 to TRBJ2-7, with 9 bases that match TRBD1. Sequencing was carried out using PBMCs. The sequence was collected from a boy aged 2 to 9 in good health and CMV-seronegative. CDR3 amino acids: CAWSVRQGERIYEQYF. The CDR3 coding sequence is TGTGCCTGGAGTGTACGACAGGGGGAAAGGATCTACGAGCAGTACTTC.